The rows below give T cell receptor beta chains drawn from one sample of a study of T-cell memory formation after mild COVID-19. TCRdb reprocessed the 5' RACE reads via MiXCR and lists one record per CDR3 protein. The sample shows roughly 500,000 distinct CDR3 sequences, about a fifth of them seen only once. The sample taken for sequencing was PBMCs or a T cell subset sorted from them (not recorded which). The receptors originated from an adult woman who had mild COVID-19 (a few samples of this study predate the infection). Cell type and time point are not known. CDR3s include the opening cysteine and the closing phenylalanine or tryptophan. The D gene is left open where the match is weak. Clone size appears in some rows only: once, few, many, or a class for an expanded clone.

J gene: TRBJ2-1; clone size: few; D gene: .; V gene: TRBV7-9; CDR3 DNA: TGTGCCAGCAGCTTAGATCTTGTTTATCACAATGAGCAGTTCTTC; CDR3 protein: CASSLDLVYHNEQFF
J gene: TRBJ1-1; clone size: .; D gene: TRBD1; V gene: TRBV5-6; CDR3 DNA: TGTGCCAGCAGCTTGTCGGACAGGGCAAACACTGAAGCTTTCTTT; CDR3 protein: CASSLSDRANTEAFF
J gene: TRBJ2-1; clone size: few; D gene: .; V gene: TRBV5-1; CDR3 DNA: TGCGCCAGCAGCTTGAGTTTCGGGGCTTCGGGAAATGAGCAGTTCTTC; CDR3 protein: CASSLSFGASGNEQFF
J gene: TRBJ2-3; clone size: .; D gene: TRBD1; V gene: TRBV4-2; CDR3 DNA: TGTGCCAGCAGCCAACAGGGGGCGGACACAGATACGCAGTATTTT; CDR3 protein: CASSQQGADTDTQYF
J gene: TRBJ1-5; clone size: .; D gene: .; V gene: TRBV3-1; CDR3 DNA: TGTGCCAGCAGCCATACTGTTCGGCAGCCCCAGCATTTT; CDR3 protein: CASSHTVRQPQHF
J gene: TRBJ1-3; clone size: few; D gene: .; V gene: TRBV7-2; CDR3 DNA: TGTGCCAGCAGCCCTTTCGGAGGCTCTGGAAACACCATATATTTT; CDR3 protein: CASSPFGGSGNTIYF
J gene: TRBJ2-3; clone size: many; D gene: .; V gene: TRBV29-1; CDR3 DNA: TGCAGCGTTTTAGGGGGATCCACAGATACGCAGTATTTT; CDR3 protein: CSVLGGSTDTQYF
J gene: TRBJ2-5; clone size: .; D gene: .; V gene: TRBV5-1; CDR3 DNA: TGCGCCAGCAGCTTGGGGCCTGTAGCGGAGACCCAGTACTTC; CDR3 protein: CASSLGPVAETQYF
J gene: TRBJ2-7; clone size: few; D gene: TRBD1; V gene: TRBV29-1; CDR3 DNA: TGCAGCGCGCTGACAGGGGGCTTCTACGAGCAGTACTTC; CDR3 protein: CSALTGGFYEQYF
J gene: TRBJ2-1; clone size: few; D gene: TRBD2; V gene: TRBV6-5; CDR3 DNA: TGTGCCAGCGGGCTAGCGGGGCCCTGGGGCAATGAGCAGTTCTTC; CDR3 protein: CASGLAGPWGNEQFF
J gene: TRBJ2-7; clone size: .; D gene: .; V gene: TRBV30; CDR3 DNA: TGTGCCTGTAGTGTACTGAGTTTCACCTACGAGCAGTACTTC; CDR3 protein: CACSVLSFTYEQYF
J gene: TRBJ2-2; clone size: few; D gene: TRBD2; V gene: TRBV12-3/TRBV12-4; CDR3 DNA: TGTGCCAGCAGTCCGGACAAGTCTAGCGGGAGTTATACCGGGGAGCTGTTTTTT; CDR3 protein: CASSPDKSSGSYTGELFF
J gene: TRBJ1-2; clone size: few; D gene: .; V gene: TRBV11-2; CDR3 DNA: TGTGCCAGCAGCTCCGCCGGGACGGCTATCGGCTACACCTTC; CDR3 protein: CASSSAGTAIGYTF
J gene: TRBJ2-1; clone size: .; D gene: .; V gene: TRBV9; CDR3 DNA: TGTGCCAGCAGCGTAGAACATTTTCCTGGGACCGTTGAGCAGTTCTTC; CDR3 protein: CASSVEHFPGTVEQFF
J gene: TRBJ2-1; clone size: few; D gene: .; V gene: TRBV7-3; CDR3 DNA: TGTGCCAGCAGCTTAACGACGGTTAGGGATGAGCAGTTCTTC; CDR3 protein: CASSLTTVRDEQFF
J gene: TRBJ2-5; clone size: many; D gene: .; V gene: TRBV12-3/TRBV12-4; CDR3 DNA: TGTGCCAGCAGTTTAAAGGGCCAAGAGACCCAGTACTTC; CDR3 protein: CASSLKGQETQYF
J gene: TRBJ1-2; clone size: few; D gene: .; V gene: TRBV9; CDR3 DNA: TGTGCCAGCAGCGTCAACTCAGGGTTGGGAGGCTACACCTTC; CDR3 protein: CASSVNSGLGGYTF